This TCR beta chain derives from a study of blood T cell repertoires in COVID-19. Study at large: Acute and convalescent COVID-19 specimens originated in the United States, Italy and Spain. In each case, the material was cDNA or gDNA derived from T cells, B-cell-depleted T cells, or PBMCs.

The CDR3 runs to 16 residues. V lost 5 bases to trimming and J lost 0 bases, with 16 bases between them. Germline V lookup: CDR1 SEHNR, CDR2 FQNEAQ (reference sequence). As handled by the study authors: Amplification of reference gene primers provided the estimated nucleated cell counts. Libraries were prepared by immunoSEQ multiplex PCR; TCRdb keeps only in-frame clonotypes and omits some of them. Clone size and the V and J calls come from that table; the DNA yielded D and trimming. There are tens of thousands of clones in the sample; under 90% occur only once, and about 2.4% lies in the top ten. This receptor was taken from a human donor in a cohort sampled during active COVID-19. Sequencing used peripheral blood. V usage is TRBV7-9 and J usage is TRBJ1-2, with D perhaps TRBD1 (6 bases). CDR3 DNA sequence: TGTGCCAGCAGCGGAGGACAGACAACACCTAACTATGGCTACACCTTC. Translating it yields CASSGGQTTPNYGYTF.